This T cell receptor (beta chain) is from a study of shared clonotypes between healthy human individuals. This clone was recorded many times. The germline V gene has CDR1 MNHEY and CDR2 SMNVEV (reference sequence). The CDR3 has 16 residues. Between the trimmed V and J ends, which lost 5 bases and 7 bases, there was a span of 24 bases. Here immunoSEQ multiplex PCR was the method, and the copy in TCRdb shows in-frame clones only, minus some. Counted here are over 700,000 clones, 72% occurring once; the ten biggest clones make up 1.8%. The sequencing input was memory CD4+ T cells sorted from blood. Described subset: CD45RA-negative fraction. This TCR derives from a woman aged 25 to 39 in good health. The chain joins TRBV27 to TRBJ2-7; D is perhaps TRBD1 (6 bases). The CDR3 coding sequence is TGTGCCAGCAGTGACGGCGGCTACCTACGAGGGGGAGAGCAGTACTTC. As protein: CASSDGGYLRGGEQYF.